The T cell receptor (beta chain) under discussion was sequenced for a study of blood T cell repertoires in COVID-19. Turning to the study itself: Material from acute and convalescent COVID-19 was sourced from the United States, Italy and Spain. PBMCs, B-cell-depleted T cells, or T cells provided the cDNA or gDNA that made up the material.

In the original analysis: Nucleated cell number was recorded as an estimate derived from reference gene primer amplification. Clones were read by immunoSEQ multiplex PCR, and TCRdb kept only the in-frame ones, dropping some. The V and J calls and clone size are taken from that table; D and trimming were inferred from the DNA. The table records 70,000 to 80,000 clones, roughly 86% of them present only once. The germline V gene encodes CDR1 SGHRS and CDR2 YFSETQ. Trimming cost V 2 bases and J 10 bases, with 22 bases left between them. The CDR3 runs to 17 residues. This sequence originates from an older woman with acute or convalescent COVID-19. V usage is TRBV5-1 and J usage is TRBJ1-6, with a tentative D call TRBD1 (6 bases). The specimen was peripheral blood. As DNA, the CDR3 is TGCGCCAGCAGCTTAAACGCCGGGGGGTTTGGGGGCTCACCCCTCCACTTT. It codes for CASSLNAGGFGGSPLHF.